Sequencing of this T cell receptor beta chain was carried out in a study of post-analysis software for immune sequencing data. Unique-molecular-identifier-tagged TCR beta cDNA libraries were used. MiXCR, run by TCRdb on the PCR reads, gives a single entry per CDR3 protein. The repertoire holds 400,000 to 500,000 distinct CDR3 sequences, with 39% as singletons. As for this clonotype: Its antigen is undetermined.

Points from the study as a whole: Relative to controls, patients had five TRBV segments at higher frequency, with TRBV5-6, TRBV5-1 and TRBV20-1 among these.

The CDR3 is made up of 15 amino acids. Germline V CDR1 and CDR2: SGHTA, FQGNSA. The junction had 7 bases not matched to a gene; V was cut back by 2 bases and J by 8 bases. This sequence originates from a girl aged 2-10 years with multiple sclerosis. This chain links TRBV7-2 with TRBJ2-1; TRBD2 aligns across 9 bases. The sequencing input was blood. The CDR3 reads CASSLSSGKTYEQFF. The CDR3 nucleotides read TGTGCCAGCAGCTTATCTAGCGGGAAAACGTATGAGCAGTTCTTC.